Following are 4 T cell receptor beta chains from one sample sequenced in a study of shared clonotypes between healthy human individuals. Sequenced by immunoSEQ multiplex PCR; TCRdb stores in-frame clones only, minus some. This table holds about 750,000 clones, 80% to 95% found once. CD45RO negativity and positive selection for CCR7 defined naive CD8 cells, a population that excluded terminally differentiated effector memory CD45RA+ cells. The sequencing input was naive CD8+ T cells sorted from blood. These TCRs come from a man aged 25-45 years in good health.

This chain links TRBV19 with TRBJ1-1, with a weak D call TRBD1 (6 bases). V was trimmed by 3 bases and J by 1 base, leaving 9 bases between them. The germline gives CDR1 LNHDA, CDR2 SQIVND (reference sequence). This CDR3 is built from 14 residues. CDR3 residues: CASSITGSNTEAFF. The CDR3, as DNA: TGTGCCAGTAGTATCACAGGGTCGAACACTGAAGCTTTCTTT. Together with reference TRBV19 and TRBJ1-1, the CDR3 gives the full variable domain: DGGITQSPKYLFRKEGQNVTLSCEQNLNHDAMYWYRQDPGQGLRLIYYSQIVNDFQKGDIAEGYSVSREKKESFPLTVTSAQKNPTAFYLCASSITGSNTEAFFGQGTRLTVV.

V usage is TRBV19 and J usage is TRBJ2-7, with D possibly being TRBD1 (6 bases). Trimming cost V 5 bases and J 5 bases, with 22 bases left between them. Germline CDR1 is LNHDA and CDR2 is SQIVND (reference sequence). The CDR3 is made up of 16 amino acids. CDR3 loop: CASSAGVSRGTNEQYF. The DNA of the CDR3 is TGTGCCAGTAGTGCAGGGGTCAGCCGGGGCACAAACGAGCAGTACTTC.

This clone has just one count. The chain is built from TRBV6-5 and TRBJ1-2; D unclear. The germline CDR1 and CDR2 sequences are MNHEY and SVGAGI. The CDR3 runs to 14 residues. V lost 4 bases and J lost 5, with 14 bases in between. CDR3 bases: TGTGCCAGCAGTTTGGACGGGATAGGGTATGGCTACACCTTC. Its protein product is CASSLDGIGYGYTF.

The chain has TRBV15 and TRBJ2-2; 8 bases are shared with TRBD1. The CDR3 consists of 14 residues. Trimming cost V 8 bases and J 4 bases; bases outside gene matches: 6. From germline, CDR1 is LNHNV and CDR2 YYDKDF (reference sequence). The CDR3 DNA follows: TGTGCCACCGGAGACAGGGGATCCACCGGGGAGCTGTTTTTT. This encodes CATGDRGSTGELFF. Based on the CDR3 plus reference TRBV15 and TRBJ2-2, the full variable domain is DAMVIQNPRYQVTQFGKPVTLSCSQTLNHNVMYWYQQKSSQAPKLLFHYYDKDFNNEADTPDNFQSRRPNTSFCFLDIRSPGLGDTAMYLCATGDRGSTGELFFGEGSRLTVL.